Included here is one T cell receptor (beta chain) sequence, with context. As originally analysed: Estimation of nucleated cell counts relied on the amplification of reference gene primers. This table comes from immunoSEQ multiplex PCR, and its TCRdb copy is limited to in-frame clones, with some not included. That table supplies the V and J calls and clone size; D and trimming were determined from the DNA. The sample has just under 60,000 clones, 80% to 90% seen once. The germline CDR1 and CDR2 sequences are MNHEY and SMNVEV (reference sequence). This CDR3 region has 14 residues. The V segment lost 6 bases and the J segment 8 bases; nucleotides outside the gene matches: 6. The data derive from a study of blood T cell repertoires in COVID-19. As for the study in general: The United States, Italy and Spain supplied acute and convalescent COVID-19 samples. Sources were T cells, B-cell-depleted T cells, or PBMCs; the material itself was cDNA or gDNA.

Sequencing was done on a sample of peripheral blood. The rearrangement uses TRBV27 and TRBJ2-1, with 11 bases aligning to TRBD2. This TCR derives from a man aged 55 to 70 with acute or convalescent COVID-19. CDR3 loop: CASRGLAGGHEQFF. CDR3 nucleotides: TGTGCCAGCAGAGGGCTAGCGGGAGGACATGAGCAGTTCTTC.